Here is one T cell receptor beta chain with its context. Its cognate antigen has yet to be identified. Base qualities were left out, and no much larger clone turns up one base away. This sample was taken from a study of control samples from healthy donors and cancer patients (dated by TCRdb to 2018 to 2021). CDR3 length: 16 amino acids, cysteine to phenylalanine. Of all the DNA, just the CDR3 is kept, 48 bases in frame from base 1. Per the germline V gene, SGHTA is the CDR1 and FQGNSA is the CDR2. The germline V and J ends show losses of 5 bases and 3 bases respectively, and no gene match explains 7 bases of the junction. The library was obtained by the immunoSEQ multiplex PCR assay. This is the immuneACCESS table as TCRdb keeps it, with only in-frame sequences that have V and J called. A part of the clones is gone; compared with another copy, unresolved V genes explain less than half, and the rest is unexplained. A total of 160,000 or so clones appear in this sample, approximately 93% of them only once. Of the sample, around 2.5% is held by the ten largest clones.

The sequence came from a man aged 50-60 years in good health. The chain employs TRBV7-2 and TRBJ2-7, with TRBD2 identical over 13 junction bases. Sample: blood. The CDR3 in this case is CASSPRLAGGIYEQYF. The DNA sequence is TGTGCCAGCAGCCCTCGACTAGCGGGAGGCATCTACGAGCAGTACTTC.